This T cell receptor beta chain derives from a study of cytomegalovirus exposure and HLA in healthy donors. Turning to the study itself: Roughly 80 million unique TCRs from HLA-typed donors made up an early data release.

The primer mix had 60 Vbeta and 13 Jbeta primers. TCRdb's table, derived via immunoSEQ multiplex PCR, lists solely in-frame clones and lacks some. The sample has tens of thousands of clones, roughly 80% seen once; the top ten hold 2.5% to 3%. Broader study findings: There were reportedly fewer N-insertions in an Asian-associated ancestry cluster than the roughly 670-donor mean, in a later analysis.

As for this clone: Its specificity is not known.

The J segment lost 6 bases and the V segment lost 3 bases, leaving 8 bases of the junction unmatched. Germline CDR1 KGHSH, CDR2 LQKENI. The CDR3 consists of 16 residues. This clonotype was obtained from a woman in her 30s in good health and CMV-seronegative. This chain joins TRBV18 and TRBJ2-1; TRBD2 matches 10 bases. Sequencing was done on a sample of PBMCs. CDR3 amino acids: CASSPYPAGGVNEQFF. CDR3 coding DNA: TGTGCCAGCTCACCCTATCCAGCGGGGGGGGTCAATGAGCAGTTCTTC.